This is a list of T cell receptor beta chains from one sample in a study of cytotoxic CD8 clonotypes in ibrutinib-treated CLL. Produced via immunoSEQ multiplex PCR; TCRdb's table is partial and in-frame only. Found here are 45,000 to 55,000 clones, approximately 53% of them singletons; the top ten hold about 31%. Sequencing used PBMCs, obtained after 12 months of ibrutinib treatment. The receptors come from a human donor with chronic lymphocytic leukemia. Both conserved end residues are part of each CDR3. A D gene is named only where the DNA matches it firmly. Clone sizes are given selectively: once, few, many, or a class where the clone is expanded.

j_call | d_call | v_call | cdr3_length | clone_size | cdr3_nt | cdr3_aa
TRBJ2-3 | NA | TRBV2 | 12 | few | TGTGCCAGCAGCCTGGGCACAGATACGCAGTATTTT | CASSLGTDTQYF
TRBJ2-7 | NA | TRBV5-6 | 15 | NA | TGTGCCAGCAGCTCAAGGACGGCCGTATCCTACGAGCAGTACTTC | CASSSRTAVSYEQYF
TRBJ1-2 | NA | TRBV7-8 | 12 | many | TGTGCCAGCAGCTTATCTTGGGGTAGCTACACCTTC | CASSLSWGSYTF
TRBJ2-3 | TRBD2 | TRBV7-8 | 17 | NA | TGTGCCAGCAGTAAGGGGAGGCTAGCGGGAGGTTCAGATACGCAGTATTTT | CASSKGRLAGGSDTQYF
TRBJ2-2 | NA | TRBV2 | 12 | NA | TGTGCCAGCTCTAGGGACACCGGGGAGCTGTTTTTT | CASSRDTGELFF
TRBJ1-2 | NA | TRBV10-3 | 14 | few | TGTGCCATCAGTGTGGTGGCAGCAGACTATGGCTACACCTTC | CAISVVAADYGYTF
TRBJ2-7 | NA | TRBV15 | 16 | NA | TGTGCCACCAGCAGAGATGGAGCGGACAGAGACTACGAGCAGTACTTC | CATSRDGADRDYEQYF
TRBJ2-7 | NA | TRBV19 | 13 | NA | TGTGCCAGTAGTATTGCCAGCTCCTACGAGCAGTACTTC | CASSIASSYEQYF
TRBJ2-6 | TRBD2 | TRBV11-3 | 13 | NA | TGTGCCAGCAGCTTAGCGGCAGGGAGGGGACTGACTTTC | CASSLAAGRGLTF
TRBJ2-7 | NA | TRBV30 | 11 | NA | TGTGCCTGGAAAAGGGACTACGAGCAGTACTTC | CAWKRDYEQYF
TRBJ2-3 | NA | TRBV20-1 | 11 | NA | TGCAGTGCTAGTAACACAGATACGCAGTATTTT | CSASNTDTQYF
TRBJ2-5 | NA | TRBV18 | 13 | few | TGTGCCAGCTCACCCGGAGACCAAGAGACCCAGTACTTC | CASSPGDQETQYF
TRBJ2-5 | NA | TRBV7-2 | 14 | NA | TGTGCCAGCAGCCGCGAGACGGGAACGGGGACCCAGTACTTC | CASSRETGTGTQYF
TRBJ1-2 | NA | TRBV5-4 | 14 | NA | TGTGCCAGCAGCCCTATGGGGGGAGGCTATGGCTACACCTTC | CASSPMGGGYGYTF
TRBJ2-5 | NA | TRBV29-1 | 15 | NA | TGCAGCGTTGTGAGGGGCCGCTTGGCGTATGAGACCCAGTACTTC | CSVVRGRLAYETQYF
TRBJ1-5 | NA | TRBV2 | 13 | once | TGTGCCAGCAGTGATGTTGGGGTACAGCCCCAGCATTTT | CASSDVGVQPQHF
TRBJ2-1 | TRBD2 | TRBV7-3 | 16 | NA | TGTGCCAGCAGCTTATCTTTGGGCGGGGGGCACAATGAGCAGTTCTTC | CASSLSLGGGHNEQFF
TRBJ2-7 | NA | TRBV6-1 | 15 | few | TGTGCCAGCAGCTTTACAAGAGGGAGTGTCAACGAGCAGTACTTC | CASSFTRGSVNEQYF
TRBJ2-7 | TRBD1 | TRBV29-1 | 12 | NA | TGCAGCGCTTCAGGGGGTTCCTACGAGCAGTACTTC | CSASGGSYEQYF
TRBJ2-1 | TRBD2 | TRBV5-1 | 16 | NA | TGCGCCAGCAGCTTGGAACCTAGCGGGAGTGTCCATGAGCAGTTCTTC | CASSLEPSGSVHEQFF
TRBJ2-7 | TRBD1 | TRBV28 | 14 | NA | TGTGCCAGCACGGACCGGACAGGGGGCTACGAGCAGTACTTC | CASTDRTGGYEQYF
TRBJ1-1 | NA | TRBV4-2 | 18 | NA | TGTGCCAGCAGCCGAGGACCTCCAGGGACTGGCCAGAACACTGAAGCTTTCTTT | CASSRGPPGTGQNTEAFF
TRBJ2-1 | TRBD2 | TRBV28 | 15 | NA | TGTGCCAGCAGTCTACTAGCGGGCTCTTCAAATGAGCAGTTCTTC | CASSLLAGSSNEQFF
TRBJ1-5 | NA | TRBV5-5 | 13 | NA | TGTGCCAGCAGCGCACGGGGGGGTCAGCCCCAGCATTTT | CASSARGGQPQHF
TRBJ2-7 | NA | TRBV2 | 13 | NA | TGTGCCAGTCATGGGCCCCGGCGCGACGAGCAGTACTTC | CASHGPRRDEQYF
TRBJ2-1 | TRBD1 | TRBV6-4 | 12 | NA | TGTGCCAGCAGTGGCGACAGGGTTGAGCAGTTCTTC | CASSGDRVEQFF
TRBJ2-2 | TRBD1 | TRBV4-2 | 16 | NA | TGTGCCAGCAGCCAGGAGTGGGGACAGCGCACCGGGGAGCTGTTTTTT | CASSQEWGQRTGELFF
TRBJ1-1 | TRBD1 | TRBV5-8 | 14 | NA | TGTGCCAGCAGGTGGGACAGTATGAACACTGAAGCTTTCTTT | CASRWDSMNTEAFF
TRBJ2-1 | TRBD2 | TRBV7-2 | 14 | NA | TGTGCCAGCAGCTTCGGCGGGAGGGCCAATGAGCAGTTCTTC | CASSFGGRANEQFF
TRBJ2-3 | NA | TRBV10-3 | 19 | NA | TGTGCCATCAGTGAGGTGCTCGGGTCTATCGGAAGCGGCACAGATACGCAGTATTTT | CAISEVLGSIGSGTDTQYF
TRBJ2-7 | TRBD1 | TRBV9 | 16 | NA | TGTGCCAGCAGCCCCTGGGGACAGGGAGGGTTAGACGAGCAGTACTTC | CASSPWGQGGLDEQYF
TRBJ1-1 | NA | TRBV11-3 | 12 | NA | TGTGCCAGCAGCCCACAGGGAATTGAAGCTTTCTTT | CASSPQGIEAFF
TRBJ1-4 | NA | TRBV4-2 | 15 | NA | TGTGCCAGCAGCCAGGGGGGGGCAAGGAATGAAAAACTGTTTTTT | CASSQGGARNEKLFF
TRBJ1-6 | NA | TRBV4-1 | 16 | NA | TGCGCCAGCAGCCAGGACAGCCAAATCTATAATTCACCCCTCCACTTT | CASSQDSQIYNSPLHF
TRBJ2-3 | TRBD2 | TRBV19 | 16 | NA | TGTGCCAGTACTGATGCAAGCGGGAGAGACCTGGATACGCAGTATTTT | CASTDASGRDLDTQYF
TRBJ2-3 | TRBD1 | TRBV7-3 | 14 | few | TGTGCCAGCAGCCGCGGACAGGGCACAGATACGCAGTATTTT | CASSRGQGTDTQYF
TRBJ2-5 | NA | TRBV5-1 | 14 | few | TGCGCCAGCAGCCGTTGGGACAACCAAGAGACCCAGTACTTC | CASSRWDNQETQYF
TRBJ1-4 | NA | TRBV28 | 15 | NA | TGTGCCAGCAGCCCTGGGAGGGGCGGGAATGAAAAACTGTTTTTT | CASSPGRGGNEKLFF
TRBJ2-5 | TRBD2 | TRBV19 | 14 | few | TGTGCCAGTAGTAGGGCGGGAGTTCAAGAGACCCAGTACTTC | CASSRAGVQETQYF
TRBJ1-6 | NA | TRBV9 | 12 | few | TGTGCCAGCAGCGTTGGGGACACACCCCTCCACTTT | CASSVGDTPLHF
TRBJ1-1 | TRBD1 | TRBV2 | 14 | few | TGTGCCAGCAGTTACAGGGGGCCGAACACTGAAGCTTTCTTT | CASSYRGPNTEAFF
TRBJ1-1 | NA | TRBV10-3 | 14 | NA | TGTGCCATCATGGAACCGGGACAAAACACTGAAGCTTTCTTT | CAIMEPGQNTEAFF
TRBJ2-7 | NA | TRBV18 | 13 | NA | TGTGCCAGCTCACCCGGCAGGGTCTACGAGCAGTACTTC | CASSPGRVYEQYF
TRBJ1-6 | NA | TRBV5-6 | 19 | NA | TGTGCCAGCAGCTATTCCCCGGGACGGCGATCCCTTTATAATTCACCCCTCCACTTT | CASSYSPGRRSLYNSPLHF
TRBJ2-2 | NA | TRBV5-1 | 13 | NA | TGCGCCAGCAGCTTTCAGCGGCCCGGGGAGCTGTTTTTT | CASSFQRPGELFF
TRBJ2-3 | NA | TRBV29-1 | 13 | NA | TGCAGCGTTGAGCGCGGGGGCGAGGATACGCAGTATTTT | CSVERGGEDTQYF
TRBJ1-5 | NA | TRBV5-1 | 14 | NA | TGCGCCAGCAGCTTTGGGACGGCGAATCAGCCCCAGCATTTT | CASSFGTANQPQHF
TRBJ1-5 | NA | TRBV30 | 13 | NA | TGTGCCTGGAGGGCCGCTAGCAATCAGCCCCAGCATTTT | CAWRAASNQPQHF
TRBJ2-6 | TRBD2 | TRBV2 | 14 | NA | TGTGCCGCGAGGGCGGGGGGCGAGGCCAACGTCCTGACTTTC | CAARAGGEANVLTF
TRBJ1-1 | NA | TRBV5-1 | 13 | few | TGCGCCAGCAGCTATGTCCGGTACACTGAAGCTTTCTTT | CASSYVRYTEAFF
TRBJ2-7 | NA | TRBV7-2 | 15 | NA | TGTGCCAGCAGAATGGACCCCCTTTCAGCCTACGAGCAGTACTTC | CASRMDPLSAYEQYF